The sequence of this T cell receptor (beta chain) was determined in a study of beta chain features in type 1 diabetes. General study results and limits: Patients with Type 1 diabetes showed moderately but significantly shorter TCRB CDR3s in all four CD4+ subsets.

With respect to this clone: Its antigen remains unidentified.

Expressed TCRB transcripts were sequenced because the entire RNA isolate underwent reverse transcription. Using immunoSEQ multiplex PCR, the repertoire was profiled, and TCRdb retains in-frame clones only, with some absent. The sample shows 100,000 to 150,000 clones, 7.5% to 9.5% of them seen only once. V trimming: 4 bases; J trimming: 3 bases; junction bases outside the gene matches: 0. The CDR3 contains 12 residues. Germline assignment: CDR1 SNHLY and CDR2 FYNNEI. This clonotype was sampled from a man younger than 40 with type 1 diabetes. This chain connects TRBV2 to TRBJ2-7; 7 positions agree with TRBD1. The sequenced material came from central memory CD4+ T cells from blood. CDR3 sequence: CASSGQGYEQYF. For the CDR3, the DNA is TGTGCCAGCAGTGGACAGGGCTACGAGCAGTACTTC.